The 15 T cell receptor beta chains listed next were all sequenced from one sample in a study of blood T cell repertoires in COVID-19. Profiling relied on immunoSEQ multiplex PCR, and the TCRdb table lists in-frame clones only, not all of them. Here the sample spans tens of thousands of clones, about 71% being singletons. Specimen: peripheral blood. The receptors were gathered from a woman between 65 and 79 years old with acute or convalescent COVID-19.

The chain carries TRBV7-3 and TRBJ2-3; TRBD1 is a possible D gene (6 bases). Trimming stripped 5 bases from V and 4 bases from J, with 10 bases between. CDR1 is SGHTA and CDR2 is FQGTGA in the germline V gene. This CDR3 has 13 amino acids. DNA of the CDR3: TGTGCCAGCAGCCCACAGGGAGCAGATACGCAGTATTTT. Protein: CASSPQGADTQYF.

This clone occurred many times. The chain recombines TRBV9 with TRBJ1-5; 10 bases fit TRBD1. The germline gives CDR1 SGDLS, CDR2 YYNGEE. With V trimmed by 4 bases and J by 3 bases, 4 bases remained unmatched. The CDR3 covers 15 residues. This chain's CDR3 is CASSLGQGINQPQHF. The CDR3 DNA reads as TGTGCCAGCAGCTTGGGACAGGGGATCAATCAGCCCCAGCATTTT.

The chain employs TRBV6-2 or TRBV6-3 and TRBJ2-1; 7 nucleotides line up with TRBD2. From germline, CDR1 is MNHEY and CDR2 SVGEGT. Trimming at V came to 4 bases and at J to 7 bases, leaving 7 bases not matched to a gene. This CDR3 is built from 14 residues. The CDR3, as DNA: TGTGCCAGCAGTTTCCGGGACTACTTAAATGAGCAGTTCTTC. Translated: CASSFRDYLNEQFF.

The CDR3 spells CASSPLAGDNNEQFF. CDR3 DNA sequence: TGTGCCAGCTCACCGCTAGCGGGGGATAACAATGAGCAGTTCTTC. The chain recombines TRBV18 with TRBJ2-1, with 10 nucleotides matching TRBD2. The CDR3 is 15 residues long. The V gene's germline CDR1 is KGHSH and CDR2 LQKENI. J lost 5 bases, V lost 3 bases, and 4 bases had no gene match.

This clone showed up just once. This chain uses TRBV5-4 with TRBJ2-3, with 12 bases lining up with TRBD2. The V gene end was trimmed by 4 bases and the J gene end by 2 bases; junction bases not matched to a gene: 8. The CDR3 totals 17 residues. CDR1 and CDR2 from the germline V gene are SGHNT and YYREEE (reference sequence). The CDR3 loop is CASSVQLAGGFTDTQYF. CDR3 DNA sequence: TGTGCCAGCAGCGTCCAACTAGCGGGGGGTTTCACAGATACGCAGTATTTT.

The V call is TRBV7-9, the J call TRBJ2-5; 7 bases are a match to TRBD2. The ends lost 1 base at V and 4 bases at J; junction bases unmatched: 6. Germline V lookup: CDR1 SEHNR, CDR2 FQNEAQ (reference sequence). This CDR3 contains 15 residues. The CDR3 DNA sequence: TGTGCCAGCAGCTTAGACAGCGGGGTTGGAGAGACCCAGTACTTC. It yields the protein CASSLDSGVGETQYF.

The CDR3 sequence is CASSFRPGAYNEQFF. In DNA, the CDR3 is TGTGCCAGCAGCTTTAGACCGGGGGCCTACAATGAGCAGTTCTTC. The J gene is TRBJ2-1, the V gene TRBV7-7; possibly TRBD2 for D (6 bases). This CDR3 spans 15 amino acids. Trimming left V 3 bases short and J 2 bases short, with 11 bases between. Germline CDR1 reads SSHAT; CDR2 reads FNYEAQ (reference sequence).

The chain links TRBV5-1 to TRBJ1-2; D unclear. The CDR3 length is 13 residues. Per germline, CDR1 SGHRS and CDR2 YFSETQ. Trimming took 0 bases from V and 5 from J, leaving 8 bases between them. CDR3 nucleotide sequence: TGCGCCAGCAGCTTGGCCTCGGGTTATGGCTACACCTTC. This encodes CASSLASGYGYTF.

This clone was found many times. The CDR3 loop is CASSSPGLAGGSDTQYF. In DNA form, the CDR3 reads TGTGCCAGCAGCTCCCCGGGACTAGCGGGGGGGTCAGATACGCAGTATTTT. J is TRBJ2-3 and V is TRBV4-2; 16 bases map to TRBD2. CDR1 is LGHNA, CDR2 YNFKEQ, per germline. This CDR3 region has 17 residues. Losses at the gene ends were 5 bases for V and 4 bases for J; bases not matched to a gene: 6.

This clone was counted only a few times. The CDR3 sequence: CASSLGTESNEQFF. For the CDR3, the DNA is TGTGCCAGCAGCTTAGGGACAGAGAGCAATGAGCAGTTCTTC. The chain has TRBV5-6 and TRBJ2-1, with 7 bases matching TRBD1. J was trimmed by 6 bases and V by 2 bases; bases with no gene match: 5. CDR1 is SGHDT, CDR2 YYEEEE, per germline. This CDR3 has 14 amino acids.

This chain uses TRBV18 with TRBJ1-6, with 12 bases that match TRBD1. Trimming took 6 bases from V and 8 from J; bases not matched to a gene: 8. This CDR3 is built from 16 residues. The V gene's germline CDR1 is KGHSH and CDR2 LQKENI. The CDR3 DNA is TGTGCCAGCTCCCTCGCCCGGGACAGGGGGCATTCACCCCTCCACTTT. This translates into CASSLARDRGHSPLHF.

The V gene is TRBV3-1 (or the pseudogene TRBV3-2), the J gene TRBJ2-1; D unclear. V was trimmed by 1 base and J by 0 bases, leaving 10 bases between them. This CDR3 spans 16 amino acids. Germline-derived CDR1 and CDR2 are LGHDT and YNNKEL (reference sequence). CDR3 coding DNA: TGTGCCAGCAGCCAAGGTAGAGCGAGCTCCTACAATGAGCAGTTCTTC. Its protein is CASSQGRASSYNEQFF.

The V call is TRBV5-1, the J call TRBJ2-5; D not resolved. CDR1 is SGHRS, CDR2 YFSETQ, per germline. This CDR3 is built from 13 residues. Trimming removed 4 bases at V and 2 bases at J, with 9 bases between. For the CDR3, the DNA is TGCGCCAGCAGCCGACTTAATCAAGAGACCCAGTACTTC. This encodes CASSRLNQETQYF. The whole variable domain, remainder taken from reference TRBV5-1 and TRBJ2-5, is KAGVTQTPRYLIKTRGQQVTLSCSPISGHRSVSWYQQTPGQGLQFLFEYFSETQRNKGNFPGRFSGRQFSNSRSEMNVSTLELGDSALYLCASSRLNQETQYFGPGTRLLVL.

V gene TRBV5-1 combines with J gene TRBJ2-5; 7 positions agree with TRBD1. CDR3 length: 14 residues. From germline, CDR1 is SGHRS and CDR2 YFSETQ. The ends lost 4 bases at V and 5 bases at J; junction bases unmatched: 8. CDR3 loop: CASSLGQSPETQYF. CDR3 coding DNA: TGCGCCAGCAGCCTGGGACAGAGCCCCGAGACCCAGTACTTC.

This clone was recorded a few times. The chain combines TRBV3-1 (or the pseudogene TRBV3-2) with TRBJ2-7, with 12 nucleotides matching TRBD1. V gave up 4 bases and J gave up 5 bases; unmatched junction bases: 6. The CDR3 is 15 amino acids. The V gene's germline CDR1 is LGHDT and CDR2 YNNKEL (reference sequence). DNA for the CDR3: TGTGCCAGCAGCCCGCCGGGACAGGGGGCTCACGAGCAGTACTTC. It codes for CASSPPGQGAHEQYF.